The rows below give T cell receptor beta chains drawn from one sample of a study of cytotoxic CD8 clonotypes in ibrutinib-treated CLL. Sequenced by immunoSEQ multiplex PCR; TCRdb stores in-frame clones only, minus some. Among 300,000 to 400,000 clones listed, 67% were seen once. The sample was PBMCs, taken after 36 months of ibrutinib treatment. These receptors were taken from a human donor with chronic lymphocytic leukemia. The CDR3 runs from the conserved cysteine through the conserved F or W.

>TRBV9|TRBJ2-7
CASSVAWGGYYEQYF
>TRBV11-2|TRBJ2-7
CASSLWAFRDQYEQYF
>TRBV2|TRBJ2-1
CASRLSEQFF
>TRBV7-6|TRBJ2-1
CASSLAAQGDEQFF
>TRBV28|TRBJ1-5
CASSLSRKGNQPQHF
>TRBV11-1|TRBJ2-7
CASSSTRNLEQYF
>TRBV19|TRBJ1-4
CASSMDSTDNPEKLFF
>TRBV5-1|TRBJ1-5
CASSLWGLQGPNQPQHF
>TRBV19|TRBJ2-5
CASSIWGGETQYF
>TRBV5-1|TRBJ2-5
CASSLVMGQETQYF
>TRBV10-3|TRBJ2-5
CAITNGGEETQYF
>TRBV28|TRBJ2-7
CASSLRFRGREQYF
>TRBV20-1|TRBJ2-5
CSASAETQYF
>TRBV27|TRBJ2-3
CASSRGGTQYF
>TRBV11-2|TRBJ2-2
CASSAETGELFF
>TRBV5-5|TRBJ1-2
CASSLGSGVYGYTF
>TRBV7-2|TRBJ2-7
CASSFYGGSSSYEQYF
>TRBV5-1|TRBJ2-3
CASSLFGGRTSTDTQYF
>TRBV2|TRBJ2-3
CASRLAATDTQYF
>TRBV11-2|TRBJ2-7
CASSLVGPSYEQYF
>TRBV4-1|TRBJ2-7
CASSQVYRDYEQYF
>TRBV5-1|TRBJ2-7
CASSLAGAPGNVEQYF